The clone carrying this T cell receptor (beta chain) was seen more than once but under ten times. This record belongs to a study of beta chain features in type 1 diabetes. Across the study: In age, gender and cell yields, patients were similar to healthy donors.

V shed 4 bases and J shed 4 bases, with 11 bases lying between them. This CDR3 has 14 amino acids. Germline V gives CDR1 SGHTA, CDR2 FQGNSA. The investigators reverse transcribed all of the isolated RNA, so they sequenced expressed TCRB transcripts. Data came from immunoSEQ multiplex PCR; TCRdb stores just in-frame clones and leaves some out. The table has about 900,000 clones, around a sixth seen once. This receptor was taken from a woman younger than 35 in good health. The sample consisted of naive CD4+ T cells from blood. The chain uses TRBV7-2 and TRBJ2-1, with a possible D match to TRBD2 (5 bases). CDR3 sequence: CASSSERQYNEQFF. CDR3 DNA: TGTGCCAGCAGCTCAGAGCGGCAATACAATGAGCAGTTCTTC.